Sequencing of this TCR beta chain was carried out in a study of T cells in women clearing cervical HPV infection. Study-level information: Case blood was drawn when the lesion was first found; control blood after infection became undetectable.

Repertoires were generated with immunoSEQ multiplex PCR, while TCRdb's copy carries only in-frame clones and drops some. Its clone listing holds around 28,000 clones. The sequence derives from a woman aged 18-70 years with a cervical HPV16 infection that either progressed to CIN3+ or cleared (not recorded which). Sequenced: blood buffy coat.

The sequenced CDR3 bases are TGTGCCAGCAGCCAAGATCCGGGTCTGGGGGGGAACATT. It is translated as CASSQDPGLGGNI. The complete CDR3 protein is CASSQDPGLGGNIQYF. The rearrangement links TRBV4-2 to TRBJ2-4; 7 bases match TRBD2. The read finishes 3 residues shy of the CDR3 end, and the germline J gene is used to complete it. CDR1 is LGHNA, CDR2 YNFKEQ, per germline. The CDR3 runs to 16 residues. V was pared by 0 bases and J by 7 bases, with 9 bases of the junction left unmatched.